This T cell receptor beta chain was sequenced for a study of T cell repertoires in cytomegalovirus infection. Study background: Public TCR beta signatures were indicative of both CMV infection and a matching HLA type.

The CDR3 is 14 amino acids. V was trimmed by 0 bases and J by 6 bases, leaving 11 bases between them. Germline CDR1 MNHNY, CDR2 SVGAGI (reference sequence). This clonotype was observed at least ten times. TCRdb reprocessed the reads with MiXCR, giving one entry per CDR3 protein. The sample has around 630,000 distinct CDR3 sequences; roughly 26% are singletons. This chain uses TRBV6-6 with TRBJ1-2, with D tentatively TRBD1 (5 bases). The source of this sequence is a human donor in good health (CMV status not recorded). Some clones in this sample may be carry-over from other donors' samples. Specimen: CD8+ T cells from PBMCs. The DNA of the CDR3 is TGTGCCAGCAGTTACTCGATCCAGGGCGATGGCTACACCTTC. The encoded protein is CASSYSIQGDGYTF.